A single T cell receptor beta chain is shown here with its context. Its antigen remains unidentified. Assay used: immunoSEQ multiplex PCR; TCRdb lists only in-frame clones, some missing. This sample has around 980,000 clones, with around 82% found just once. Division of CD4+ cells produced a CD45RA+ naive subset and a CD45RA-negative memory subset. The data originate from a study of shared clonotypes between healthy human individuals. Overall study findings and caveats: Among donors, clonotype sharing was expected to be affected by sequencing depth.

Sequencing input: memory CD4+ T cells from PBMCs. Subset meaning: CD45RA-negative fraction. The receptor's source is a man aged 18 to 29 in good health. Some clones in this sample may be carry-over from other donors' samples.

The chain's CDR3 is CASSYGRAHPYEQYF. The CDR3 nucleotides read TGTGCCAGCAGTTACGGGCGGGCCCACCCCTACGAGCAGTACTTC. The chain combines TRBV6-5 with TRBJ2-7, with a possible D match to TRBD2 (5 bases). Looked up from germline, CDR1 is MNHEY and CDR2 is SVGAGI. V was shortened by 2 bases and J by 2 bases, with 13 bases between the two germline ends. CDR3 length equals 15 residues.